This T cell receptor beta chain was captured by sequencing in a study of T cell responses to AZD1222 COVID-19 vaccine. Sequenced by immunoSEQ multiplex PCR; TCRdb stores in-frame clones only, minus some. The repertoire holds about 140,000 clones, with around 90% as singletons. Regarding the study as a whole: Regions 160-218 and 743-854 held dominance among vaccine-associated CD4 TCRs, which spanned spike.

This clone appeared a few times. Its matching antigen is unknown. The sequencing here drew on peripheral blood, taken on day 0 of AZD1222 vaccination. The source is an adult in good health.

CDR3 sequence (DNA): TGTGCCAGCTCACCACAGCGGGTCTGGTCCTACGAGCAGTACTTC. Amino acids: CASSPQRVWSYEQYF. This chain connects TRBV18 to TRBJ2-7, with TRBD2 as a possible D gene (6 bases). The V and J ends lost 1 base and 1 base respectively, with 11 bases between them. The germline V gene has CDR1 KGHSH and CDR2 LQKENI. This CDR3 contains 15 residues.